Sequencing of this T cell receptor beta chain was carried out in a study of patients with pleural tuberculosis (dated 2014 in TCRdb). Of note for this clonotype: Its antigen remains unidentified. There are no base qualities to consult, and no much larger clone falls within one base.

The sequencer listed for this sample is Illumina Genome Analyzer IIx. The public sequencing data were trimmed at Q25 with fastp and processed into clonotypes with MiXCR by TCRdb, which kept only in-frame beta chains. A single entry per CDR3 protein holds the most common genes and DNA from its merged rows. The sample data list around 50,000 distinct CDR3 sequences, and about 7.3% of these were observed just once. The ten largest clonotypes hold 16% of the sample. CDR1 and CDR2 (SGHTA, FQGNSA) derive from the germline V gene. Germline trimming amounts to 0 bases on V and 8 bases on J, with 0 as the count of junction bases outside the gene matches. Spanning cysteine to phenylalanine, the CDR3 consists of 15 amino acids. Of the read, only the CDR3 DNA is kept; its 45 bases are in frame from base 1.

This receptor chain uses TRBV7-2 and TRBJ2-1, and TRBD2 aligns with 14 junction nucleotides. This TCR came from a human donor with pleural tuberculosis. The CDR3 is CASSLAGLAGDEQFF. The DNA is TGTGCCAGCAGCTTAGCGGGACTAGCGGGGGATGAGCAGTTCTTC.